The present entry profiles one T cell receptor (beta chain) with its context. The antigen is undetermined. This CDR3 has 17 residues. Looked up from germline, CDR1 is SGHVS and CDR2 is FNYEAQ. These data are taken from a study of monozygotic twins with inflammatory bowel disease. Study-level findings and limits: IBD patients share fewer clonotypes with other people than healthy twins do, especially with disease activity.

Reprocessing the 5' RACE reads, TCRdb reports a single entry for every CDR3 protein and omits DNA. In total, the table holds 300,000 to 450,000 distinct CDR3 sequences. The rearrangement links TRBV7-6 to TRBJ2-3; TCRdb lists TRBD2, though no DNA is available to test this call. The sequence derives from a human donor with ulcerative colitis or Crohn's disease, or a healthy co-twin of an affected twin (not recorded which). Sequences were obtained from blood. The CDR3 loop reads CASSGGSSGGAWDTQYF.